A single sample gave rise to the 9 T cell receptor beta chains below, sequenced in a study of blood T cell repertoires in COVID-19. Assay: immunoSEQ multiplex PCR; the TCRdb copy retains only in-frame clones and omits some. The sample carries 68,000 or so clones, about 87% recorded once. Specimen: peripheral blood. The source of these receptors is a woman between 70 and 85 years old with acute or convalescent COVID-19.

The genes are TRBV21-1 and TRBJ1-4; the DNA was not used to check the table's D call, TRBD1. TRBV21-1 is classified as a pseudogene. This CDR3 comprises 20 residues. As DNA, the CDR3 is TGTGCCAGCAGCAACCAACCCCTCCGGGACAGGGTTTATACTCGGGAAAAACTGTTTTTT. The encoded protein is CASSNQPLRDRVYTREKLFF.

The chain combines TRBV4-1 with TRBJ1-2; no clear D. V gave up 4 bases and J gave up 4 bases, with 13 bases separating them. CDR1 and CDR2 (germline): MGHRA, YSYEKL. The CDR3 has 14 amino acids. The CDR3 nucleotides are TGCGCCAGCAGCCCCCGTATGGGCCTCTATGGCTACACCTTC. It encodes CASSPRMGLYGYTF.

The chain combines TRBV9 with TRBJ1-2; 12 bases align to TRBD1. The CDR3 sequence is 15 residues long. CDR1 is SGDLS and CDR2 is YYNGEE in the germline V gene. V dropped 4 bases and J dropped 4; count of bases not matched to a gene: 5. The CDR3 DNA is TGTGCCAGCAGCCCAGGGACAGGGGGCATCTATGGCTACACCTTC. Translating it yields CASSPGTGGIYGYTF. Full variable domain (outside the CDR3, taken from reference TRBV9 and TRBJ1-2): DSGVTQTPKHLITATGQRVTLRCSPRSGDLSVYWYQQSLDQGLQFLIQYYNGEERAKGNILERFSAQQFPDLHSELNLSSLELGDSALYFCASSPGTGGIYGYTFGSGTRLTVV.

This chain links TRBV3-1 (or the pseudogene TRBV3-2) with TRBJ1-2; the D gene is possibly TRBD1 (5 bases). Germline V gene sequence: CDR1 LGHDT, CDR2 YNNKEL (reference sequence). Deletions cut 3 bases from V and 8 bases from J, with 19 bases between. This CDR3 has 15 residues. CDR3 in amino acids: CASSHLPRRGGGYTF. CDR3 bases: TGTGCCAGCAGCCACCTCCCTAGGAGGGGAGGAGGCTACACCTTC.

This clone occurred once. V gene TRBV9 combines with J gene TRBJ2-1, with D perhaps TRBD1 (5 bases). Germline V gene data show CDR1 as SGDLS and CDR2 as YYNGEE. The CDR3 totals 15 residues. V lost 3 bases to trimming and J lost 8 bases, with 18 bases between them. The CDR3 sequence is CASSAQVRGHDEQFF. The CDR3 DNA follows: TGTGCCAGCAGCGCTCAGGTAAGGGGCCACGATGAGCAGTTCTTC.

V is TRBV4-1 and J is TRBJ2-3; 15 bases are a match to TRBD2. CDR1 and CDR2 from the germline V gene are MGHRA and YSYEKL. V was pared by 3 bases and J by 4 bases, with 11 bases of the junction left unmatched. This CDR3 has 19 residues. In DNA, the CDR3 is TGCGCCAGCAGCCATCGGACTAGCGGGGGGGCGGGATCGCCAGATACGCAGTATTTT. This gives the protein CASSHRTSGGAGSPDTQYF.

This rearrangement joins TRBV12-5 to TRBJ2-7; TRBD1 agrees at 8 bases. This CDR3 is 15 amino acids long. The trim removed 5 bases at V and 2 bases at J, leaving 8 bases unmatched. Germline V gene lookup returns CDR1 LGHNT and CDR2 FRNRAP. CDR3 bases: TGTGCTAGTGGTCACAGGGGGATAGGGACCTACGAGCAGTACTTC. It encodes CASGHRGIGTYEQYF.

The chain has TRBV3-1 (or the pseudogene TRBV3-2) and TRBJ1-5; no definite D call. In germline, CDR1 is LGHDT, CDR2 YNNKEL (reference sequence). The CDR3 is made up of 13 amino acids. The V end lost 3 bases, the J end lost 6 bases, and 9 bases lay between the germline ends. The CDR3 reads CASSHEGGQPQHF. DNA for the CDR3: TGTGCCAGCAGCCATGAGGGCGGTCAGCCCCAGCATTTT.

V usage is TRBV7-9 and J usage is TRBJ1-4, with D perhaps matching TRBD1 (5 bases). CDR1 is SEHNR, CDR2 FQNEAQ, per germline (reference sequence). This CDR3 spans 15 amino acids. Deletions cut 1 base from V and 3 bases from J, with 9 bases between. The CDR3 sequence is CASSLVQGSNEKLFF. CDR3 coding DNA: TGTGCCAGCAGCTTAGTGCAGGGATCTAATGAAAAACTGTTTTTT.